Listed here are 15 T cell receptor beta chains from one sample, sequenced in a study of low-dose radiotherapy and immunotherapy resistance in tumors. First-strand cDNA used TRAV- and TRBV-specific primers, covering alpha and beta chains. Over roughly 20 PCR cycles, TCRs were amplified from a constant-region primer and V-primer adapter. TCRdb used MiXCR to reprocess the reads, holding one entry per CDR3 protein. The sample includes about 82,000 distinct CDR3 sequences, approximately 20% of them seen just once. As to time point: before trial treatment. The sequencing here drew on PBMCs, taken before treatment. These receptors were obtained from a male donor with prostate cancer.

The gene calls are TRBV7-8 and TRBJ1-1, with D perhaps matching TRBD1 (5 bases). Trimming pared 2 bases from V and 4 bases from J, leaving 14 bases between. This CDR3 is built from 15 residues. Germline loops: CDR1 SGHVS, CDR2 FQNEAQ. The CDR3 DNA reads TGTGCCAGCAGCTTATGGGGGGGGGACGGCACTGAAGCTTTCTTT. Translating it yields CASSLWGGDGTEAFF.

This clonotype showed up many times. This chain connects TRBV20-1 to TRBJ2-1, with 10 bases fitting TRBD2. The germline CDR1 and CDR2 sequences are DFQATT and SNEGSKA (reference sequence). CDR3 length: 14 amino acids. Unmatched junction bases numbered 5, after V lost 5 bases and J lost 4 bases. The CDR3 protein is CSAAGTSDYNEQFF. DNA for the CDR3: TGCAGTGCTGCCGGGACTAGCGATTACAATGAGCAGTTCTTC.

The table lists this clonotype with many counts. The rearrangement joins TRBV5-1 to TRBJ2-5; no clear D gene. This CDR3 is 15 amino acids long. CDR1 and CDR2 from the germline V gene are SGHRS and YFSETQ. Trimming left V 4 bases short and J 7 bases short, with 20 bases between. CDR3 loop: CASSLTESGLGTQYF. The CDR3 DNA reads TGCGCCAGCAGCCTTACGGAGTCTGGCCTTGGGACCCAGTACTTC. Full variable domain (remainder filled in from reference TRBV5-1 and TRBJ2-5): KAGVTQTPRYLIKTRGQQVTLSCSPISGHRSVSWYQQTPGQGLQFLFEYFSETQRNKGNFPGRFSGRQFSNSRSEMNVSTLELGDSALYLCASSLTESGLGTQYFGPGTRLLVL.

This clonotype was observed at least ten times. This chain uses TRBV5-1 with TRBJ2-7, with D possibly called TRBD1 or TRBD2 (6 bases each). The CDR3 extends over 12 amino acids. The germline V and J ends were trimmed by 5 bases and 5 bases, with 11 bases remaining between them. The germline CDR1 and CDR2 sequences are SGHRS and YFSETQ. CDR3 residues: CASSVEGDEQYF. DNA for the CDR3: TGCGCCAGCAGTGTGGAGGGGGACGAGCAGTACTTC.

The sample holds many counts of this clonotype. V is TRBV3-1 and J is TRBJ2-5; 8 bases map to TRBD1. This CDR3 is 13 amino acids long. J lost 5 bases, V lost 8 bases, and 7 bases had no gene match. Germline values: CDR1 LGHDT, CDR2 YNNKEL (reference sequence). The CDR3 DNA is TGTGCCAGCTGCAGACAGGGGAGGGAGACCCAGTACTTC. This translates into CASCRQGRETQYF.

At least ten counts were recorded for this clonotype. The CDR3 loop is CASSYSVRGTSGNTIYF. The CDR3 DNA follows: TGTGCCAGCAGTTACTCGGTCAGGGGGACTTCTGGAAACACCATATATTTT. The chain joins TRBV6-5 to TRBJ1-3; 7 bases are a match to TRBD1. The CDR3 sequence is 17 residues long. V gave up 0 bases and J gave up 1 base; unmatched junction bases: 6. Germline V lookup: CDR1 MNHEY, CDR2 SVGAGI.

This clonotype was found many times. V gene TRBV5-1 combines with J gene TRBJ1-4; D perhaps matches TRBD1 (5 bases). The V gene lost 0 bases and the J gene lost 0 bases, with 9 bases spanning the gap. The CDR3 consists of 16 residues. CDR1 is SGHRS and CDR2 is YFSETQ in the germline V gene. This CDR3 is CASSLGQIATNEKLFF. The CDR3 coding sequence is TGCGCCAGCAGCTTGGGACAGATTGCAACTAATGAAAAACTGTTTTTT.

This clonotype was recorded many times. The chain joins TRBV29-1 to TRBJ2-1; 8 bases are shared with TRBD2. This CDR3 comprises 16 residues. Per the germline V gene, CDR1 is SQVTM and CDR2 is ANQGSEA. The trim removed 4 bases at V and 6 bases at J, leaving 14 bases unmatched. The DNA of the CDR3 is TGCAGCGTTGGGGGTCGGGGAGGACTAGCACCCAATGAGCAGTTCTTC. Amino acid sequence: CSVGGRGGLAPNEQFF.

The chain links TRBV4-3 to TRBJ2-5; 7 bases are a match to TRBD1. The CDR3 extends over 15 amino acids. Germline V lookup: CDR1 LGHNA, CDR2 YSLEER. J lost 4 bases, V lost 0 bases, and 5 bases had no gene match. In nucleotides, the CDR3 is TGCGCCAGCAGCCAAGAAAACAGGGACAGAGAGACCCAGTACTTC. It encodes CASSQENRDRETQYF.

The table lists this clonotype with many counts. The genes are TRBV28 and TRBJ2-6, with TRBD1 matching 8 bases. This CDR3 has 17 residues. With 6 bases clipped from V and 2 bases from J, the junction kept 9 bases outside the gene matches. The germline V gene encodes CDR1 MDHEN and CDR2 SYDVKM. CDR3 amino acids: CASSGQGGRTGANVLTF. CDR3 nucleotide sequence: TGTGCCAGCAGCGGACAGGGAGGAAGGACTGGGGCCAACGTCCTGACTTTC.

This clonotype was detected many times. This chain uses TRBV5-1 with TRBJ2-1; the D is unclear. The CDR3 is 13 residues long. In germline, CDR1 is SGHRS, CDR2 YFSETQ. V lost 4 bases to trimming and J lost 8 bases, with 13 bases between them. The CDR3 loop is CASSTNGEYEQFF. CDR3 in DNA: TGCGCCAGCAGCACTAATGGCGAGTATGAGCAGTTCTTC.

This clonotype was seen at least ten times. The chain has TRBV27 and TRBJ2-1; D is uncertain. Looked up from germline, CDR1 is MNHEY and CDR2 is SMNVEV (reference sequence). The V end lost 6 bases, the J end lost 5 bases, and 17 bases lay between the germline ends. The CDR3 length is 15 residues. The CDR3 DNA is TGTGCCAGCAGCTTACAACTACGACTGCACAATGAGCAGTTCTTC. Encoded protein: CASSLQLRLHNEQFF.

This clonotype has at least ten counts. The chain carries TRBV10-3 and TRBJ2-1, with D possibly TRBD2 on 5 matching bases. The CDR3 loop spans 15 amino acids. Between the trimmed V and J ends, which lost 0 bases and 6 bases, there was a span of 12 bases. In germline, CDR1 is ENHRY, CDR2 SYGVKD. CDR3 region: CAISESLLVGNEQFF. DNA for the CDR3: TGTGCCATCAGTGAGTCGCTACTAGTGGGCAATGAGCAGTTCTTC.

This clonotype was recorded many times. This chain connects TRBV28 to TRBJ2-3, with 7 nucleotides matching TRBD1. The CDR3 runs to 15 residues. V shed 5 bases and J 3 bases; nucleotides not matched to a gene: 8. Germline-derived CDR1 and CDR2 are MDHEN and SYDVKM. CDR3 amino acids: CASSHGTERTDTQYF. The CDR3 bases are TGTGCCAGCAGTCACGGGACAGAAAGAACAGATACGCAGTATTTT.

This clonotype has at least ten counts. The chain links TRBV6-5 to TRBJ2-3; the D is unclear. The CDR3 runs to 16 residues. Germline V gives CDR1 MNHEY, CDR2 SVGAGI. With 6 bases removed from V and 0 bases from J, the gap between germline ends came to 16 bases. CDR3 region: CASRSDSPRSTDTQYF. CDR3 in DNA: TGTGCCAGCAGGTCCGACTCACCAAGGAGCACAGATACGCAGTATTTT.